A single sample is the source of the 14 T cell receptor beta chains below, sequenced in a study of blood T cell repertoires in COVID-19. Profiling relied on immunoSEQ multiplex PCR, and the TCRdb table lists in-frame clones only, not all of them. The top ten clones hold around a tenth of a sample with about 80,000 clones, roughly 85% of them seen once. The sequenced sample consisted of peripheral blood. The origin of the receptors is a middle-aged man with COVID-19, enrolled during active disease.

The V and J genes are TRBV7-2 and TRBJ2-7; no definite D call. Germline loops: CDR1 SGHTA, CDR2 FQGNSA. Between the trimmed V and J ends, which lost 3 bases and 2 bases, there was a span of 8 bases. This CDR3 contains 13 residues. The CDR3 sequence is CASSFRNTYEQYF. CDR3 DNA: TGTGCCAGCAGCTTCAGAAATACCTACGAGCAGTACTTC.

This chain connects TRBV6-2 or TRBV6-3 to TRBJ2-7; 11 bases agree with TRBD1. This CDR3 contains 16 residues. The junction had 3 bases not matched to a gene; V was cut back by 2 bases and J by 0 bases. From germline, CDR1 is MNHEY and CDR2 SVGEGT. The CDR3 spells CASSYGTGGVSYEQYF. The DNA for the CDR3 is TGTGCCAGCAGTTACGGGACAGGGGGGGTCTCCTACGAGCAGTACTTC.

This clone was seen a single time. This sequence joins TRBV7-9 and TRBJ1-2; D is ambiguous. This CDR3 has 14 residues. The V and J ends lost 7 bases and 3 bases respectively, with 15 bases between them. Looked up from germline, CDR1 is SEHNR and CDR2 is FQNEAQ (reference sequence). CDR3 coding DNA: TGTGCCAGCACCCCCCTGGGAGGTGACTATGGCTACACCTTC. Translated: CASTPLGGDYGYTF.

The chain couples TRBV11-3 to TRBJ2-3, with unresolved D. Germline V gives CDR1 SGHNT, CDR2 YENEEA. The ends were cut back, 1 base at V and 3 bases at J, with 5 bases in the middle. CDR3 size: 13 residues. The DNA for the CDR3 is TGTGCCAGCAGCTTAGCGGTAACAGATACGCAGTATTTT. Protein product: CASSLAVTDTQYF.

The CDR3 DNA reads TGTGCCAGCAGCCAACCGCTAGCGGGACGGGAGACCCAGTACTTC. It translates to CASSQPLAGRETQYF. This chain joins TRBV3-1 (or the pseudogene TRBV3-2) and TRBJ2-5, with 9 bases lining up with TRBD2. The CDR3 has 15 residues. Germline V gene data show CDR1 as LGHDT and CDR2 as YNNKEL (reference sequence). Trimming cost V 2 bases and J 5 bases; bases outside gene matches: 6.

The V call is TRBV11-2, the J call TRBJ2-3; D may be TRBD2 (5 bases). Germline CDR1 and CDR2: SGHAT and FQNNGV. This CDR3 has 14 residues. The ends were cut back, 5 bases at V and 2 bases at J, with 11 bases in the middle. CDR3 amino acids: CASSRQRNTDTQYF. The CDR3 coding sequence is TGTGCCAGCAGCCGTCAGCGGAACACAGATACGCAGTATTTT. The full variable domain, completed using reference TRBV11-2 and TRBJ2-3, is EAGVAQSPRYKIIEKRQSVAFWCNPISGHATLYWYQQILGQGPKLLIQFQNNGVVDDSQLPKDRFSAERLKGVDSTLKIQPAKLEDSAVYLCASSRQRNTDTQYFGPGTRLTVL.

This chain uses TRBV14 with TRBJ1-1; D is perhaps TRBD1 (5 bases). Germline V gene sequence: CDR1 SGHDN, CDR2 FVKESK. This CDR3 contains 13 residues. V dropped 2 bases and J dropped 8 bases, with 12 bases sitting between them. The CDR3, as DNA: TGTGCCAGCAGCCAATTCCCCCGGGGGGAAGCTTTCTTT. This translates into CASSQFPRGEAFF.

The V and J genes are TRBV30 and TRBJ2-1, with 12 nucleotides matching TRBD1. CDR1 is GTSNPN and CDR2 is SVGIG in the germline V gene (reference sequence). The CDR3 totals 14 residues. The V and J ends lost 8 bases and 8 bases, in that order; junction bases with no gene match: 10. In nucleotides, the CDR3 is TGTGCCGGACGATTTGGGACAGGGGGCTATGAGCAGTTCTTC. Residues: CAGRFGTGGYEQFF.

The chain's CDR3 is CASNLATGELFF. The CDR3 DNA follows: TGTGCCAGCAACCTCGCGACCGGGGAGCTGTTTTTT. The rearrangement uses TRBV11-2 and TRBJ2-2; no clear D. The CDR3 is 12 residues long. V was trimmed by 7 bases and J by 5 bases, leaving 8 bases between them. Germline V CDR1 and CDR2: SGHAT, FQNNGV.

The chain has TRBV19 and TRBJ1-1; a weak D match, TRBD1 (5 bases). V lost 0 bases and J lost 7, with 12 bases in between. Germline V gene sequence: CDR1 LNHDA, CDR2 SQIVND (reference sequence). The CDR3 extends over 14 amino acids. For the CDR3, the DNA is TGTGCCAGTAGTATAGATCCCCAGGGACTTGAAGCTTTCTTT. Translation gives CASSIDPQGLEAFF.

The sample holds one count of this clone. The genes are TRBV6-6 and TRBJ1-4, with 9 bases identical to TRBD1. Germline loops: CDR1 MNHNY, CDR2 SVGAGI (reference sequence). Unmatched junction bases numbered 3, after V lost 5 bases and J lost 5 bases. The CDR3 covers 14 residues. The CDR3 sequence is CASSPDRGNEKLFF. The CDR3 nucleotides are TGTGCCAGCAGTCCCGACAGGGGGAATGAAAAACTGTTTTTT.

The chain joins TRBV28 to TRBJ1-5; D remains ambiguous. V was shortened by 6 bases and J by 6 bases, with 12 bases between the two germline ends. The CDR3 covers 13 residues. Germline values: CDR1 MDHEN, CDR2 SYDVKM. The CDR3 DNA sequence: TGTGCCAGCAGGGGGAGCCCGGGTCAGCCCCAGCATTTT. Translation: CASRGSPGQPQHF.

CDR3 protein: CASSLEAAAGDSPLHF. The DNA for the CDR3 is TGTGCCAGCAGCTTGGAGGCCGCCGCAGGGGACTCACCCCTCCACTTT. V usage is TRBV5-6 and J usage is TRBJ1-6, with TRBD1 as a possible D gene (6 bases). V dropped 0 bases and J dropped 10 bases, with 17 bases sitting between them. Germline assignment: CDR1 SGHDT and CDR2 YYEEEE. The length of the CDR3 is 16 residues.

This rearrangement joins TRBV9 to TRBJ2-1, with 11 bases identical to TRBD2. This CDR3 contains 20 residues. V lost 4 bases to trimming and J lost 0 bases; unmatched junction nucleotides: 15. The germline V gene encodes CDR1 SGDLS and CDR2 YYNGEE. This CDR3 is CASSSPPGTSGAGSYNEQFF. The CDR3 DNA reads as TGTGCCAGCAGCTCTCCCCCCGGGACTAGCGGAGCCGGCTCCTACAATGAGCAGTTCTTC.